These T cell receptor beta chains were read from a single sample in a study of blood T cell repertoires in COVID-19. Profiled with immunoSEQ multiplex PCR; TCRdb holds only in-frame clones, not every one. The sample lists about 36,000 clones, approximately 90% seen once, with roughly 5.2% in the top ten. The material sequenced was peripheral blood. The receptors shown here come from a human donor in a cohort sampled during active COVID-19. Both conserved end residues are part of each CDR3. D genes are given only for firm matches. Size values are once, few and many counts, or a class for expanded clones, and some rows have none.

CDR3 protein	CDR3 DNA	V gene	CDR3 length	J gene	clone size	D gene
CASSYGRRTTNEKLFF	TGTGCCAGCAGTTACGGTCGCAGAACAACTAATGAAAAACTGTTTTTT	TRBV6-5	16	TRBJ1-4	.	.
CASSQKRERSTDTQYF	TGTGCCAGCAGCCAAAAGCGGGAGAGGAGCACAGATACGCAGTATTTT	TRBV7-8	16	TRBJ2-3	.	TRBD2
CASSEGQGGQPQHF	TGTGCCAGCAGTGAAGGGCAGGGTGGTCAGCCCCAGCATTTT	TRBV2	14	TRBJ1-5	once	.
CASSHPGQSSYEQYF	TGTGCCAGCAGCCACCCCGGACAGAGCTCCTACGAGCAGTACTTC	TRBV11-2	15	TRBJ2-7	once	.
CASSLDRGQGSPLHF	TGTGCCAGCAGCTTGGACAGGGGGCAGGGATCACCCCTCCACTTT	TRBV7-7	15	TRBJ1-6	medium-sized	TRBD1
CSVEWAGWYQPQHF	TGCAGCGTTGAATGGGCAGGGTGGTATCAGCCCCAGCATTTT	TRBV29-1	14	TRBJ1-5	.	.
CASSLRLGRGNIQYF	TGTGCCAGCAGCTTACGTTTGGGGAGGGGAAACATTCAGTACTTC	TRBV5-6	15	TRBJ2-4	.	TRBD2
CASSLTGSINTIYF	TGCGCCAGCAGCTTGACAGGGTCGATCAACACCATATATTTT	TRBV10-2	14	TRBJ1-3	.	TRBD1
CASSVTSGSYNEQFF	TGTGCCAGCAGCGTGACTAGCGGGAGTTACAATGAGCAGTTCTTC	TRBV9	15	TRBJ2-1	.	TRBD2
CASSQWTAFSYNEQFF	TGCGCCAGCAGTCAATGGACAGCGTTCTCCTACAATGAGCAGTTCTTC	TRBV23-1	16	TRBJ2-1	.	.
CASSSTSGKNTGELFF	TGTGCCAGCAGCTCTACTAGCGGGAAGAACACCGGGGAGCTGTTTTTT	TRBV5-5	16	TRBJ2-2	.	TRBD2
CASSGGAGSGGSWQFF	TGTGCCAGCAGTGGGGGGGCAGGAAGTGGCGGGAGTTGGCAGTTCTTC	TRBV6-1	16	TRBJ2-1	once	.
CASSESLGGTQYF	TGCGCCAGCAGTGAGTCCTTGGGGGGTACGCAGTATTTT	TRBV10-2	13	TRBJ2-3	.	.
CASSLLDSNNEQFF	TGCGCCAGCAGCTTGTTGGACTCAAACAATGAGCAGTTCTTC	TRBV5-1	14	TRBJ2-1	.	.
CASSQDWSQGTEAFF	TGTGCCAGCAGCCAAGATTGGTCCCAGGGGACTGAAGCTTTCTTT	TRBV4-2	15	TRBJ1-1	.	.
CASSQQPGQGGEKLFF	TGCGCCAGCAGCCAACAACCGGGACAGGGGGGAGAAAAACTGTTTTTT	TRBV4-1	16	TRBJ1-4	.	TRBD1
CASSLGTGGNTIYF	TGTGCCAGCAGTTTAGGGACAGGGGGAAACACCATATATTTT	TRBV28	14	TRBJ1-3	.	TRBD1
CASSEEGGAYEQYF	TGTGCCAGCAGTGAGGAGGGAGGAGCCTACGAGCAGTACTTC	TRBV2	14	TRBJ2-7	.	.
CASSVSQTSGKYF	TGTGCCAGCAGCGTCAGCCAAACTAGCGGGAAGTACTTC	TRBV9	13	TRBJ2-7	.	TRBD2
CASSYGEAYNSPLHF	TGCGCCAGCAGCTACGGGGAGGCTTATAATTCACCCCTCCACTTT	TRBV5-1	15	TRBJ1-6	.	.
CASSLAAGAGGGLNEQFF	TGTGCCAGCAGCTTAGCCGCCGGGGCGGGAGGGGGCCTCAATGAGCAGTTCTTC	TRBV7-6	18	TRBJ2-1	.	TRBD2
CASSPQTGIGNEQFF	TGTGCCAGCAGCCCCCAGACAGGGATCGGAAATGAGCAGTTCTTC	TRBV3-1/TRBV3-2	15	TRBJ2-1	once	TRBD1
CASSLQGAEAFF	TGTGCCAGCAGCCTACAGGGGGCTGAAGCTTTCTTT	TRBV5-4	12	TRBJ1-1	few	TRBD1
CASSPAGQYGYTF	TGTGCCAGCTCACCAGCGGGACAGTATGGCTACACCTTC	TRBV18	13	TRBJ1-2	.	TRBD1
CASSLLSGQGVSQPQHF	TGTGCCAGCAGTTTATTATCGGGACAGGGGGTTTCGCAGCCCCAGCATTTT	TRBV28	17	TRBJ1-5	.	TRBD1
CASSLYRTSSDTQYF	TGTGCCAGCAGCCTGTACCGGACTAGCTCAGATACGCAGTATTTT	TRBV7-3	15	TRBJ2-3	.	TRBD2
CASSQRVSYEQYF	TGTGCCAGCAGCCAGAGGGTGTCCTACGAGCAGTACTTC	TRBV3-1/TRBV3-2	13	TRBJ2-7	.	.
CASSQGGTGEQYF	TGTGCCAGCAGCCAGGGCGGGACCGGCGAGCAGTACTTC	TRBV3-1/TRBV3-2	13	TRBJ2-7	.	.
CSTRTSGTDTQYF	TGCAGCACCCGGACTAGCGGCACAGATACGCAGTATTTT	TRBV29-1	13	TRBJ2-3	.	TRBD2
CASSLRQGIYPVTQYF	TGCGCCAGCAGCTTGAGGCAGGGGATATACCCGGTGACCCAGTACTTC	TRBV5-1	16	TRBJ2-5	.	.
CASSLNRGNTGELFF	TGTGCCAGCAGCCTTAACCGGGGTAACACCGGGGAGCTGTTTTTT	TRBV7-2	15	TRBJ2-2	.	.
CASSVREGEEQFF	TGTGCCAGCTCAGTACGGGAGGGAGAGGAGCAGTTCTTC	TRBV18	13	TRBJ2-1	.	TRBD2
CASSPGTGLISGANVLTF	TGTGCCAGCTCACCGGGGACAGGCTTAATCTCTGGGGCCAACGTCCTGACTTTC	TRBV18	18	TRBJ2-6	.	TRBD1
CASSQDPGSGEKLFF	TGCGCCAGCAGCCAAGATCCAGGGAGCGGGGAAAAACTGTTTTTT	TRBV4-3	15	TRBJ1-4	.	.
CATSRDSLAGQGARYSGNTIYF	TGTGCCACCAGCAGAGATTCCCTCGCCGGACAGGGGGCTCGCTACTCTGGAAACACCATATATTTT	TRBV15	22	TRBJ1-3	.	TRBD1
CASSRGLAGSYEQYF	TGTGCCAGCAGCCGAGGACTAGCGGGGTCCTACGAGCAGTACTTC	TRBV3-1/TRBV3-2	15	TRBJ2-7	.	TRBD2
CASSSGLAYNEQFF	TGTGCCAGCAGCTCGGGACTAGCATACAATGAGCAGTTCTTC	TRBV7-3	14	TRBJ2-1	.	TRBD2
CSAKTGTSGSYEQYF	TGCAGCGCTAAAACGGGGACTAGCGGGTCCTACGAGCAGTACTTC	TRBV29-1	15	TRBJ2-7	.	TRBD2
CASSPGTSGTQETQYF	TGCGCCAGCAGTCCCGGGACTAGCGGGACCCAAGAGACCCAGTACTTC	TRBV10-2	16	TRBJ2-5	.	TRBD2
CASSRTSGRPLQETQYF	TGTGCCAGCAGCCGGACTAGCGGGAGGCCCTTACAAGAGACCCAGTACTTC	TRBV28	17	TRBJ2-5	.	TRBD2